The 18 T cell receptor beta chains given below trace back to one sample, sequenced in a study of blood T cell repertoires in COVID-19. Assay used: immunoSEQ multiplex PCR; TCRdb lists only in-frame clones, some missing. The sample contains fewer than 350,000 clones, 88% of which appear only once. What was sequenced was PBMCs or T cells enriched from blood (not recorded which). The origin of the receptors is a young woman who had recovered from COVID-19.

The CDR3 loop reads CASSFGTVSYEQYF. DNA for the CDR3: TGTGCCAGCAGCTTCGGGACAGTGTCCTACGAGCAGTACTTC. This chain connects TRBV7-9 to TRBJ2-7; TRBD1 agrees at 7 bases. The CDR3 covers 14 residues. In germline, CDR1 is SEHNR, CDR2 FQNEAQ (reference sequence). Trimming took 3 bases from V and 1 from J; bases not matched to a gene: 3.

The chain uses TRBV5-1 and TRBJ2-5, with 11 bases that match TRBD2. This CDR3 is 15 amino acids long. Per the germline V gene, CDR1 is SGHRS and CDR2 is YFSETQ. Trimming took 0 bases from V and 4 from J; bases not matched to a gene: 2. Here the CDR3 DNA reads TGCGCCAGCAGCTTGGTAGCGGGAGGGGCAGAGACCCAGTACTTC. Translated, it gives CASSLVAGGAETQYF.

This clone was picked up one time. CDR3 sequence (DNA): TGTGCCAGCAGCCGGGACAACTCCTACGAGCAGTACTTC. This translates into CASSRDNSYEQYF. This sequence joins TRBV2 and TRBJ2-7; possible D gene TRBD1, 6 bases. This CDR3 region has 13 residues. In germline, CDR1 is SNHLY, CDR2 FYNNEI. V was pared by 6 bases and J by 0 bases, with 9 bases between.

This chain joins TRBV10-2 and TRBJ1-1; TRBD1 aligns across 7 bases. V gave up 1 base and J gave up 0 bases; unmatched junction bases: 8. Germline V gene sequence: CDR1 WSHSY, CDR2 SAAADI. The CDR3 loop spans 17 amino acids. CDR3 sequence (DNA): TGCGCCAGCAGTGAGTTAGAAATCGGGACAGTGAACACTGAAGCTTTCTTT. Encoded protein: CASSELEIGTVNTEAFF.

CDR3 protein: CASSMIFGTSGGPETQYF. The CDR3 DNA is TGTGCCAGTAGTATGATTTTCGGGACTAGCGGGGGGCCGGAGACCCAGTACTTC. The V call is TRBV19, the J call TRBJ2-5; 15 bases agree with TRBD2. Per germline, CDR1 LNHDA and CDR2 SQIVND (reference sequence). This CDR3 comprises 18 residues. The J segment lost 5 bases and the V segment lost 3 bases, leaving 10 bases of the junction unmatched.

The chain recombines TRBV28 with TRBJ1-1; the D is unclear. The germline V gene encodes CDR1 MDHEN and CDR2 SYDVKM. CDR3 length equals 13 residues. V was trimmed by 2 bases and J by 8 bases, leaving 12 bases between them. The CDR3 nucleotides read TGTGCCAGCAGTTTAGGACTCCGGACCGAAGCTTTCTTT. Encoded protein: CASSLGLRTEAFF.

The genes are TRBV5-1 and TRBJ2-5, with 10 bases aligning to TRBD1. V was pared by 4 bases and J by 7 bases, with 13 bases of the junction left unmatched. This CDR3 has 16 residues. Germline CDR1 and CDR2: SGHRS and YFSETQ. For the CDR3, the DNA is TGCGCCAGCAGCGCGGGGGGACAGGGGCCCTCAAGGACCCAGTACTTC. It encodes CASSAGGQGPSRTQYF. The full variable domain, in which reference TRBV5-1 and TRBJ2-5 provide the parts outside the CDR3, is KAGVTQTPRYLIKTRGQQVTLSCSPISGHRSVSWYQQTPGQGLQFLFEYFSETQRNKGNFPGRFSGRQFSNSRSEMNVSTLELGDSALYLCASSAGGQGPSRTQYFGPGTRLLVL.

This sequence joins TRBV7-9 and TRBJ1-1; D ambiguous. This CDR3 is built from 13 residues. Deletions cut 0 bases from V and 6 bases from J, with 8 bases between. Per germline, CDR1 SEHNR and CDR2 FQNEAQ (reference sequence). For the CDR3, the DNA is TGTGCCAGCAGCTTAGCTGAGAGCGCTGAAGCTTTCTTT. This translates into CASSLAESAEAFF.

V gene TRBV11-2 combines with J gene TRBJ1-5; no firm D call. The ends were cut back, 3 bases at V and 2 bases at J, with 5 bases in the middle. The CDR3 sequence is 13 residues long. The germline gives CDR1 SGHAT, CDR2 FQNNGV. The CDR3 sequence: CASSFSGNQPQHF. CDR3 DNA sequence: TGTGCCAGCAGCTTTTCTGGCAATCAGCCCCAGCATTTT. Full variable domain (missing parts from reference TRBV11-2 and TRBJ1-5): EAGVAQSPRYKIIEKRQSVAFWCNPISGHATLYWYQQILGQGPKLLIQFQNNGVVDDSQLPKDRFSAERLKGVDSTLKIQPAKLEDSAVYLCASSFSGNQPQHFGDGTRLSIL.

The chain joins TRBV3-1 (or the pseudogene TRBV3-2) to TRBJ1-5, with D unclear. The CDR3 covers 13 residues. V shed 1 base and J shed 6 bases, with 7 bases lying between them. Germline CDR1 LGHDT, CDR2 YNNKEL (reference sequence). The CDR3 protein is CASSQGEGQPQHF. DNA for the CDR3: TGTGCCAGCAGCCAAGGCGAGGGTCAGCCCCAGCATTTT.

This clone was seen only a few times. An end of the junction does not agree with germline; a read error may underlie this. The CDR3 sequence: CASSSRGLSSF. CDR3 coding DNA: TGTGCCAGCAGTTCCCGGGGACTCTCCAGCTTC. V is TRBV12-3 or TRBV12-4 and J is TRBJ1-2; D is possibly TRBD1 (5 bases). The CDR3 loop spans 11 amino acids.

The V gene is TRBV9, the J gene TRBJ2-1; 11 bases map to TRBD2. CDR1 SGDLS and CDR2 YYNGEE come from the germline V gene. The V gene end was trimmed by 5 bases and the J gene end by 7 bases; junction bases not matched to a gene: 5. The CDR3 totals 14 residues. In DNA form, the CDR3 reads TGTGCCAGCAGTCTAACTAGCGGGAGTAATGAGCAGTTCTTC. Its translation: CASSLTSGSNEQFF.

The chain uses TRBV12-3 or TRBV12-4 and TRBJ2-7, with TRBD1 matching over 9 bases. CDR3 length: 12 amino acids. Unmatched junction bases numbered 4, after V lost 9 bases and J lost 4 bases. The CDR3 bases are TGTGCCAGTACAGGGGGCTCGTACGAGCAGTACTTC. It yields the protein CASTGGSYEQYF.

The genes are TRBV24-1 and TRBJ1-2; weak D call: TRBD1 (5 bases). The CDR3 loop spans 15 amino acids. CDR1 KGHDR and CDR2 SFDVKD come from the germline V gene. V gave up 3 bases and J gave up 8 bases, with 18 bases separating them. CDR3 amino acids: CATSDRARQLKGYTF. The CDR3, as DNA: TGTGCCACCAGTGATCGGGCCCGACAGCTGAAGGGCTACACCTTC.

This clone was detected once. This chain links TRBV19 with TRBJ1-2, with 7 bases identical to TRBD1. The CDR3 is 16 residues long. CDR1 is LNHDA, CDR2 SQIVND, per germline (reference sequence). V shed 7 bases and J 0 bases; nucleotides not matched to a gene: 11. CDR3 loop: CASTPIPTGANYGYTF. CDR3 sequence (DNA): TGTGCCAGTACCCCAATTCCAACAGGGGCTAACTATGGCTACACCTTC.

The V call is TRBV21-1, the J call TRBJ1-1; TRBD1, the table's D call, lacks a check against the DNA. TRBV21-1 is termed a pseudogene. The CDR3 sequence is 13 residues long. This CDR3 reads CATDRDRGTEAFF. The CDR3 DNA reads as TGTGCCACTGACCGGGACAGGGGTACTGAAGCTTTCTTT.

CDR3 coding DNA: TGTGCCAGCAGCGCTCATAGCGGGACCCTCTCCGAGCAGTACTTC. It codes for CASSAHSGTLSEQYF. The rearrangement joins TRBV11-2 to TRBJ2-7; 8 bases match TRBD2. After removal of 5 bases from V and 6 bases from J, the junction contained 12 bases not matched to a gene. This CDR3 region has 15 residues. CDR1 and CDR2 (germline): SGHAT, FQNNGV.

This chain links TRBV7-9 with TRBJ1-1; TRBD1 matches 7 bases. The V segment lost 1 base and the J segment 10 bases; nucleotides outside the gene matches: 6. There are 13 residues in the CDR3. Germline V lookup: CDR1 SEHNR, CDR2 FQNEAQ (reference sequence). In DNA form, the CDR3 reads TGTGCCAGCAGCTTAGGGACAGGCAGGGGAGCTTTCTTT. This translates into CASSLGTGRGAFF.